A single sample gave rise to the 19 T cell receptor beta chains below, sequenced in a study of cytomegalovirus exposure and HLA in healthy donors. Primers included in the PCR were 60 Vbeta and 13 Jbeta primers. Clones were read by immunoSEQ multiplex PCR, and TCRdb kept only the in-frame ones, dropping some. The data hold 150,000 to 200,000 clones, with 65% to 85% observed a single time. The sample comprised PBMCs. Receptors originate from a woman aged 25 to 39 in good health and CMV-seropositive.

The chain has TRBV6-1 and TRBJ1-2; 9 bases map to TRBD1. V dropped 3 bases and J dropped 1; count of bases not matched to a gene: 0. Germline V gene lookup returns CDR1 MNHNS and CDR2 SASEGT. The CDR3 sequence is 14 residues long. The CDR3 DNA sequence: TGTGCCAGCAGTGAGACAGGGGGTAACTATGGCTACACCTTC. It codes for CASSETGGNYGYTF.

The chain has TRBV5-5 and TRBJ2-7; the match to TRBD2 covers 7 bases. The V gene's germline CDR1 is SGHKS and CDR2 YYEKEE (reference sequence). CDR3 length equals 20 residues. The V gene end was trimmed by 3 bases and the J gene end by 3 bases; junction bases not matched to a gene: 24. CDR3 bases: TGTGCCAGCAGCTGGGGGGGACGGATGTTCTCACCTTCTATGTTCTACGAGCAGTACTTC. Amino acid sequence: CASSWGGRMFSPSMFYEQYF.

The chain is built from TRBV9 and TRBJ2-1, with TRBD1 matching 8 bases. Germline assignment: CDR1 SGDLS and CDR2 YYNGEE. V dropped 4 bases and J dropped 9; count of bases not matched to a gene: 3. The CDR3 covers 12 residues. In nucleotides, the CDR3 is TGTGCCAGCAGCCCCGACAGGGGTGAGCAGTTCTTC. This translates into CASSPDRGEQFF.

The chain uses TRBV5-1 and TRBJ1-2; D may be TRBD1 (5 bases). Germline values: CDR1 SGHRS, CDR2 YFSETQ. Trimming took 4 bases from V and 5 from J, leaving 9 bases between them. The length of the CDR3 is 12 residues. For the CDR3, the DNA is TGCGCCAGCAGCGACGACAGTTATGGCTACACCTTC. The encoded protein is CASSDDSYGYTF.

This chain uses TRBV18 with TRBJ2-2; TRBD2 might be the D (6 bases). The germline gives CDR1 KGHSH, CDR2 LQKENI. The CDR3 contains 16 residues. The germline V and J ends were trimmed by 3 bases and 0 bases, with 11 bases remaining between them. CDR3 amino acids: CASSPLGGPNTGELFF. The CDR3 nucleotides are TGTGCCAGCTCACCCTTGGGGGGTCCGAACACCGGGGAGCTGTTTTTT.

The J gene is TRBJ2-1, the V gene TRBV5-1; 13 nucleotides align to TRBD2. There are 18 residues in the CDR3. Per the germline V gene, CDR1 is SGHRS and CDR2 is YFSETQ. V was pared by 0 bases and J by 4 bases, with 7 bases of the junction left unmatched. This CDR3 is CASSLGLTTSGRYNEQFF. CDR3 bases: TGCGCCAGCAGCTTGGGGCTTACGACTAGCGGGAGGTACAATGAGCAGTTCTTC.

This clone was seen a single time. This chain connects TRBV7-9 to TRBJ2-1; weak D call: TRBD2 (5 bases). V gave up 1 base and J gave up 16 bases, with 17 bases separating them. CDR3 length equals 13 residues. Looked up from germline, CDR1 is SEHNR and CDR2 is FQNEAQ (reference sequence). Written as DNA, the CDR3 is TGTGCCAGCAGCTTAGGTAGCGAAGCCCCGAAATTCTTC. It is translated as CASSLGSEAPKFF.

This clone has only a few counts. The chain couples TRBV7-8 to TRBJ1-1; TRBD1 matches 9 bases. The CDR3 is made up of 16 amino acids. In germline, CDR1 is SGHVS, CDR2 FQNEAQ. V was pared by 1 base and J by 6 bases, with 9 bases of the junction left unmatched. The CDR3 loop is CASSLVTGQGAAEAFF. CDR3 sequence (DNA): TGTGCCAGCAGCTTAGTGACGGGACAGGGTGCGGCTGAAGCTTTCTTT.

The V and J genes are TRBV4-1 and TRBJ1-1; D not certain. The CDR3 has 13 residues. Trimming stripped 4 bases from V and 1 base from J, with 7 bases between. The germline gives CDR1 MGHRA, CDR2 YSYEKL. The CDR3 spells CASSPISNTEAFF. DNA of the CDR3: TGCGCCAGCAGCCCCATTTCGAACACTGAAGCTTTCTTT.

The chain recombines TRBV6-4 with TRBJ2-6; D remains unclear. The CDR3 length is 16 residues. Trimming pared 4 bases from V and 0 bases from J, leaving 10 bases between. CDR1 and CDR2 from the germline V gene are MRHNA and SNTAGT. The CDR3 loop reads CASSAIVSSGANVLTF. The CDR3 DNA is TGTGCCAGCAGTGCGATTGTGAGCTCTGGGGCCAACGTCCTGACTTTC.

The chain couples TRBV5-4 to TRBJ2-7; 9 bases fit TRBD1. The CDR3 is 14 amino acids. The V gene's germline CDR1 is SGHNT and CDR2 YYREEE (reference sequence). With 4 bases clipped from V and 3 bases from J, the junction kept 5 bases outside the gene matches. CDR3 residues: CASSGTGSYYEQYF. DNA of the CDR3: TGTGCCAGCAGCGGGACAGGGTCCTACTACGAGCAGTACTTC.

The rearrangement joins TRBV7-2 to TRBJ2-1, with 7 bases matching TRBD1. Trimming removed 2 bases from V and 9 bases from J; junction bases left unmatched: 10. CDR1 and CDR2 from the germline V gene are SGHTA and FQGNSA. This CDR3 region has 15 residues. Written as DNA, the CDR3 is TGTGCCAGCAGCTTATGGGCGGACAGGAGTGCTGAGCAGTTCTTC. Residues: CASSLWADRSAEQFF.

V is TRBV11-2 and J is TRBJ2-7, with TRBD2 matching 12 bases. The V segment lost 0 bases and the J segment 2 bases; nucleotides outside the gene matches: 2. The CDR3 has 16 residues. Germline values: CDR1 SGHAT, CDR2 FQNNGV. The CDR3: CASSLDWTSGAYEQYF. The CDR3, as DNA: TGTGCCAGCAGCTTAGATTGGACTAGCGGGGCCTACGAGCAGTACTTC.

The chain has TRBV7-9 and TRBJ2-7, with 12 bases that match TRBD2. V shed 3 bases and J 6 bases; nucleotides not matched to a gene: 6. Germline CDR1 reads SEHNR; CDR2 reads FQNEAQ (reference sequence). The CDR3 has 15 amino acids. The CDR3 region is CASSLGTSGRFEQYF. CDR3 in DNA: TGTGCCAGCAGCTTGGGAACTAGCGGGAGGTTCGAGCAGTACTTC.

This clone was seen only once. V and J are TRBV6-5 and TRBJ2-2, with a possible D match to TRBD2 (7 bases). CDR1 and CDR2 (germline): MNHEY, SVGAGI. This CDR3 is built from 13 residues. V lost 2 bases and J 8 bases, leaving 9 bases between the germline ends. The CDR3 nucleotides read TGTGCCAGCAGTTACGCGGGGGCGGGGGAGCTGTTTTTT. Translating gives CASSYAGAGELFF.

This chain uses TRBV7-9 with TRBJ2-2; no clear D. Trimming left V 7 bases short and J 6 bases short, with 18 bases between. The length of the CDR3 is 15 residues. Germline V gene sequence: CDR1 SEHNR, CDR2 FQNEAQ (reference sequence). The CDR3 here is CASIDAAGWAGELFF. The CDR3 region has the DNA TGTGCCAGCATCGATGCAGCAGGATGGGCCGGGGAGCTGTTTTTT.

This chain joins TRBV27 and TRBJ1-1; D call uncertain. Germline CDR1 reads MNHEY; CDR2 reads SMNVEV (reference sequence). The CDR3 totals 11 residues. Deletions cut 9 bases from V and 8 bases from J, with 13 bases between. CDR3 bases: TGTGCCAGTGTGGAGCGACGGGAAGCTTTCTTT. Translated, it gives CASVERREAFF.

The chain combines TRBV7-9 with TRBJ1-6; TRBD1 matches at 10 bases. Germline CDR1 and CDR2: SEHNR and FQNEAQ (reference sequence). Losses at the gene ends were 2 bases for V and 1 base for J; bases not matched to a gene: 2. This CDR3 contains 17 residues. This chain's CDR3 is CASSLWGQGSYNSPLHF. The CDR3 bases are TGTGCCAGCAGCTTATGGGGACAGGGGTCCTATAATTCACCCCTCCACTTT.

This clone came up once. CDR3 DNA sequence: TGTGCCAGTAGTCCGCAAAGGGGGAAAGGTTATGGCTACACCTTC. Translating gives CASSPQRGKGYGYTF. The chain links TRBV19 to TRBJ1-2, with D perhaps matching TRBD1 (6 bases). This CDR3 contains 15 residues. The V gene's germline CDR1 is LNHDA and CDR2 SQIVND (reference sequence). Trimming took off 5 bases at V and 5 bases at J, with 18 bases between the two ends.